This passage covers 22 T cell receptor beta chains from one sample sequenced in a study of T-cell memory formation after mild COVID-19. Using its own MiXCR run on the 5' RACE reads, TCRdb lists one record per CDR3 protein. The sample consists of 200,000 to 300,000 distinct CDR3 sequences, around a tenth of them appearing once. The sequencing input was PBMCs or a T cell subset sorted from them (not recorded which). These receptors were obtained from a man younger than 35 who had mild COVID-19 (a few samples of this study predate the infection). Cell type and time point are not known.

This clonotype was seen a few times. The chain employs TRBV20-1 and TRBJ2-1; 8 bases are a match to TRBD1. The length of the CDR3 is 14 residues. The germline V gene encodes CDR1 DFQATT and CDR2 SNEGSKA (reference sequence). Trimming removed 4 bases from V and 6 bases from J; junction bases left unmatched: 8. CDR3 protein: CSAIGQGQGNEQFF. The CDR3 DNA sequence: TGCAGTGCTATTGGACAGGGCCAGGGCAATGAGCAGTTCTTC.

This clonotype was detected a few times. This chain joins TRBV3-1 and TRBJ2-3; D remains ambiguous. V was trimmed by 6 bases and J by 3 bases, leaving 7 bases between them. Germline lookup yields CDR1 LGHDT and CDR2 YNNKEL (reference sequence). CDR3 size: 12 residues. The CDR3 sequence: CASRHATDTQYF. The CDR3 DNA is TGTGCCAGCAGACACGCAACAGATACGCAGTATTTT.

This clonotype has more than one count but fewer than ten. The CDR3 DNA is TGCAGCGTCGACCCGCAGGGGAGTAACTATGGCTACACCTTC. Amino acids: CSVDPQGSNYGYTF. The chain joins TRBV29-1 to TRBJ1-2, with D perhaps TRBD1 (6 bases). The CDR3 runs to 14 residues. Trimming cost V 6 bases and J 1 base, with 15 bases left between them. Germline V gives CDR1 SQVTM, CDR2 ANQGSEA.

Only a few counts were recorded for this clonotype. The chain carries TRBV6-6 and TRBJ2-6, with TRBD2 matching over 11 bases. Germline V CDR1 and CDR2: MNHNY, SVGAGI (reference sequence). This CDR3 has 16 residues. V shed 6 bases, J shed 3 bases, and the junction held 4 bases outside the gene matches. CDR3 in amino acids: CASSRLAGFGANVLTF. The CDR3 DNA reads TGTGCCAGCAGCCGACTAGCGGGGTTTGGGGCCAACGTCCTGACTTTC.

This clonotype was counted only a few times. The J gene is TRBJ2-7, the V gene TRBV4-3, with 11 nucleotides matching TRBD2. J lost 3 bases, V lost 1 base, and 2 bases had no gene match. The CDR3 consists of 15 residues. CDR1 is LGHNA, CDR2 YSLEER, per germline. The chain's CDR3 is CASSQGLAGLYEQYF. CDR3 sequence (DNA): TGCGCCAGCAGCCAAGGACTAGCGGGGCTCTACGAGCAGTACTTC.

The chain has TRBV12-3 or TRBV12-4 and TRBJ1-2; D ambiguous. The V end lost 2 bases, the J end lost 6 bases, and 10 bases lay between the germline ends. The CDR3 spans 13 residues. The CDR3 DNA follows: TGTGCCAGCAGTTTATGGGGAGATGATGGCTACACCTTC. As protein: CASSLWGDDGYTF.

As regards this clonotype: It may be a read error: a sequence one base away is much more abundant. The chain joins TRBV5-5 to TRBJ2-7, with D hard to call. V was shortened by 3 bases and J by 0 bases, with 13 bases between the two germline ends. Germline CDR1 SGHKS, CDR2 YYEKEE (reference sequence). The CDR3 loop spans 15 amino acids. The DNA for the CDR3 is TGTGCCAGCAGCTCGAATGGGATGAGCTCCTACGAGCAGTACTTC. Its protein product is CASSSNGMSSYEQYF.

This chain uses TRBV5-1 with TRBJ2-5, with 7 bases matching TRBD2. Germline assignment: CDR1 SGHRS and CDR2 YFSETQ. The CDR3 length is 15 residues. V lost 2 bases, J lost 5 bases, and 9 bases stayed unmatched. This CDR3 reads CASSFGSTSYETQYF. DNA of the CDR3: TGCGCCAGCAGCTTTGGCTCGACTAGCTATGAGACCCAGTACTTC.

This chain uses TRBV4-1 with TRBJ2-3; TRBD2 aligns across 8 bases. Germline V gene lookup returns CDR1 MGHRA and CDR2 YSYEKL. The CDR3 has 14 amino acids. Trimming took 4 bases from V and 5 from J; bases not matched to a gene: 5. The CDR3 region has the DNA TGCGCCAGCAGCCCGGGACTAGGACGAGATACGCAGTATTTT. Its translation: CASSPGLGRDTQYF.

This rearrangement joins TRBV7-9 to TRBJ2-5; TRBD2 is a possible D gene (6 bases). Germline V gene lookup returns CDR1 SEHNR and CDR2 FQNEAQ (reference sequence). V shed 8 bases and J shed 5 bases, with 21 bases lying between them. CDR3 length: 15 amino acids. The CDR3 protein is CASGPVGGPEETQYF. The CDR3 bases are TGTGCCAGCGGACCTGTCGGGGGACCAGAGGAGACCCAGTACTTC.

The V call is TRBV5-1, the J call TRBJ2-7; TRBD1 agrees at 9 bases. The CDR3 totals 14 residues. V shed 3 bases, J shed 6 bases, and the junction held 7 bases outside the gene matches. CDR1 and CDR2 from the germline V gene are SGHRS and YFSETQ. Written as DNA, the CDR3 is TGCGCCAGCAGCTACGACAGGGGGAAGCTCGAGCAGTACTTC. The encoded protein is CASSYDRGKLEQYF.

This clonotype has more than one count but fewer than ten. The chain recombines TRBV20-1 with TRBJ1-2; 9 nucleotides agree with TRBD1. The CDR3 covers 15 residues. From germline, CDR1 is DFQATT and CDR2 SNEGSKA (reference sequence). V lost 8 bases to trimming and J lost 5 bases; unmatched junction nucleotides: 15. For the CDR3, the DNA is TGCAGTCCCACCCCCAGGGACAGGGTAGAATATGGCTACACCTTC. Translation gives CSPTPRDRVEYGYTF.

This chain connects TRBV30 to TRBJ2-7; TRBD2 is a possible D gene (5 bases). The CDR3 is 13 residues long. The germline V and J ends were trimmed by 4 bases and 0 bases, with 10 bases remaining between them. The germline V gene encodes CDR1 GTSNPN and CDR2 SVGIG (reference sequence). CDR3: CAWKRSYSYEQYF. The CDR3 nucleotides are TGTGCCTGGAAGCGGAGCTACTCCTACGAGCAGTACTTC.

This clonotype was seen more than once but under ten times. V gene TRBV7-9 combines with J gene TRBJ2-7; the D gene is possibly TRBD1 (6 bases). There are 13 residues in the CDR3. CDR1 SEHNR and CDR2 FQNEAQ come from the germline V gene (reference sequence). V was clipped by 1 base and J by 13 bases, with 17 bases between them. The CDR3 sequence is CASSLDQGTGPYF. CDR3 nucleotides: TGTGCCAGCAGCTTAGATCAAGGTACAGGGCCCTACTTC.

The chain combines TRBV10-3 with TRBJ1-5; 7 nucleotides match TRBD1. The CDR3 totals 13 residues. V shed 7 bases and J 2 bases; nucleotides not matched to a gene: 2. CDR1 and CDR2 (germline): ENHRY, SYGVKD. This CDR3 reads CAINQGGNQPQHF. The CDR3 DNA is TGTGCCATCAATCAGGGGGGCAATCAGCCCCAGCATTTT.

CDR3 loop: CASSLSPRQATGYTF. The CDR3 DNA sequence: TGTGCCAGCAGCTTATCCCCCAGGCAGGCCACTGGCTACACCTTC. The genes are TRBV7-2 and TRBJ1-2; the D is unclear. The CDR3 totals 15 residues. Germline assignment: CDR1 SGHTA and CDR2 FQGNSA. The germline V and J ends were trimmed by 2 bases and 7 bases, with 17 bases remaining between them.

This clonotype appeared a few times. The chain couples TRBV28 to TRBJ1-4, with 10 nucleotides matching TRBD1. Germline values: CDR1 MDHEN, CDR2 SYDVKM. V lost 8 bases and J lost 5; bases outside the gene matches: 8. This CDR3 comprises 15 residues. The CDR3: CASGRMGQGNEKLFF. In DNA form, the CDR3 reads TGTGCCAGCGGCCGAATGGGACAGGGGAATGAAAAACTGTTTTTT.

The genes are TRBV5-1 and TRBJ2-2; D uncertain. The CDR3 is 15 residues long. Germline values: CDR1 SGHRS, CDR2 YFSETQ. The V and J ends lost 0 bases and 1 base respectively, with 7 bases between them. CDR3 DNA: TGCGCCAGCAGCTTGGAACCCTTGAACACCGGGGAGCTGTTTTTT. Its protein product is CASSLEPLNTGELFF. Using reference TRBV5-1 and TRBJ2-2 for the parts outside the CDR3, the full variable domain is KAGVTQTPRYLIKTRGQQVTLSCSPISGHRSVSWYQQTPGQGLQFLFEYFSETQRNKGNFPGRFSGRQFSNSRSEMNVSTLELGDSALYLCASSLEPLNTGELFFGEGSRLTVL.

The V and J genes are TRBV7-6 and TRBJ2-2, with D unclear. The V gene's germline CDR1 is SGHVS and CDR2 FNYEAQ. CDR3 length: 17 amino acids. The V end was cut by 5 bases, the J end by 0 bases, with 16 bases between. CDR3 coding DNA: TGTGCCAGCAGCCTTTCGGTCGGCAGGACGAACACCGGGGAGCTGTTTTTT. It is translated as CASSLSVGRTNTGELFF.

This clonotype was detected many times. The chain uses TRBV5-1 and TRBJ2-1, with 13 nucleotides matching TRBD2. The junction had 7 bases not matched to a gene; V was cut back by 7 bases and J by 9 bases. Germline lookup yields CDR1 SGHRS and CDR2 YFSETQ. The CDR3 is 14 residues long. The CDR3 nucleotides read TGCGCCAGCGCAGGGACTAGCGGGATGGGTGAGCAGTTCTTC. Translated, it gives CASAGTSGMGEQFF.

This clonotype turned up a few times. This chain uses TRBV28 with TRBJ2-3; D unclear. Trimming shortened V by 7 bases and J by 2 bases, and 13 bases separated the two germline ends. Germline V gives CDR1 MDHEN, CDR2 SYDVKM. The CDR3 extends over 14 amino acids. CDR3: CASNTPPATDTQYF. DNA for the CDR3: TGTGCCAGCAATACCCCTCCCGCCACAGATACGCAGTATTTT.

The chain joins TRBV19 to TRBJ2-3; a possible D gene is TRBD2 (6 bases). Trimming took off 10 bases at V and 2 bases at J, with 16 bases between the two ends. The CDR3 has 14 amino acids. Germline V CDR1 and CDR2: LNHDA, SQIVND (reference sequence). The chain's CDR3 is CATGGGAITDTQYF. The CDR3 bases are TGTGCCACCGGTGGCGGGGCGATCACAGATACGCAGTATTTT.